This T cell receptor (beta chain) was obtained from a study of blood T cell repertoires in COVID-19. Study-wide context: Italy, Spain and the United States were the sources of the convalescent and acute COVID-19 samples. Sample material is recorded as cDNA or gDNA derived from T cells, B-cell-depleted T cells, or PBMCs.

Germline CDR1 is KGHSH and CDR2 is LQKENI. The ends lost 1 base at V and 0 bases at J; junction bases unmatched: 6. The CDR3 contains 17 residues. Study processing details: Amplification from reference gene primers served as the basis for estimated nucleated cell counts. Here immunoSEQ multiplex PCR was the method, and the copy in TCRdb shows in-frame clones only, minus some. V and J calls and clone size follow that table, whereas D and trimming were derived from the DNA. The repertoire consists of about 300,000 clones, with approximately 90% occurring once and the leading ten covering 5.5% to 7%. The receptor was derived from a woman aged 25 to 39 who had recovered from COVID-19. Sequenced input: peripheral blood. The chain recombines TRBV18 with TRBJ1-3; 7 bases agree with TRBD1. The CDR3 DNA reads TGTGCCAGCTCACCACTGGGACAGCAGCTCTCTGGAAACACCATATATTTT. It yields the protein CASSPLGQQLSGNTIYF.